A selection of T cell receptor beta chains follows, all from one sample in a study of T cell changes during pregnancy in multiple sclerosis. Only in-frame clones appear in the TCRdb table, and some are missing; sequencing was by immunoSEQ multiplex PCR. The table shows 78,000 or so clones, with roughly 94% occurring only once. Sequencing was performed on peripheral blood, taken before pregnancy. The receptors originated from a female donor with multiple sclerosis, enrolled in a pregnancy study. Each CDR3 is given with its conserved first and last residue. The order of the fields is CDR3 length, V gene, J gene, CDR3 protein.

len: 16
v_gene: TRBV25-1
j_gene: TRBJ2-1
CDR3aa: CASSATSGRGGNEQFF

len: 14
v_gene: TRBV10-1
j_gene: TRBJ1-2
CDR3aa: CASSEKQGIAGYTF

len: 15
v_gene: TRBV27
j_gene: TRBJ2-2
CDR3aa: CASSSGQVNTGELFF

len: 17
v_gene: TRBV28
j_gene: TRBJ2-7
CDR3aa: CASSFSSQTSGRGEQYF

len: 16
v_gene: TRBV18
j_gene: TRBJ2-5
CDR3aa: CASSPGTSGRRETQYF

len: 13
v_gene: TRBV30
j_gene: TRBJ2-5
CDR3aa: CAWGGETEETQYF

len: 16
v_gene: TRBV9
j_gene: TRBJ2-1
CDR3aa: CASSVGDAGSYNEQFF

len: 15
v_gene: TRBV10-3
j_gene: TRBJ2-7
CDR3aa: CAISKGLAESYEQYF

len: 11
v_gene: TRBV20-1
j_gene: TRBJ2-7
CDR3aa: CSAWGLNEQYF

len: 11
v_gene: TRBV29-1
j_gene: TRBJ1-1
CDR3aa: CSAASEAEAFF

len: 15
v_gene: TRBV4-1
j_gene: TRBJ2-7
CDR3aa: CASRPLGGNSYEQYF

len: 14
v_gene: TRBV10-3
j_gene: TRBJ2-7
CDR3aa: CATSLDSASYEQYF

len: 14
v_gene: TRBV5-4
j_gene: TRBJ2-5
CDR3aa: CASSLWGGEETQYF

len: 15
v_gene: TRBV9
j_gene: TRBJ1-3
CDR3aa: CASSVARDIRNTIYF

len: 15
v_gene: TRBV10-2
j_gene: TRBJ2-1
CDR3aa: CASSGGSALYNEQFF

len: 12
v_gene: TRBV5-1
j_gene: TRBJ2-3
CDR3aa: CASSLPADTQYF

len: 17
v_gene: TRBV27
j_gene: TRBJ2-3
CDR3aa: CASSSYGAGGNTDTQYF

len: 17
v_gene: TRBV19
j_gene: TRBJ2-3
CDR3aa: CASSKTGLAGGMDTQYF

len: 17
v_gene: TRBV6-1
j_gene: TRBJ2-5
CDR3aa: CASSARLGAGGTETQYF

len: 14
v_gene: TRBV11-3
j_gene: TRBJ1-1
CDR3aa: CASSLRGLNTEAFF

len: 15
v_gene: TRBV6-6
j_gene: TRBJ2-2
CDR3aa: CASSYSDWGTGELFF

len: 15
v_gene: TRBV7-6
j_gene: TRBJ2-7
CDR3aa: CASSAGTSGRYEQYF

len: 15
v_gene: TRBV28
j_gene: TRBJ1-5
CDR3aa: CASSLPTGVVQPQHF

len: 14
v_gene: TRBV7-2
j_gene: TRBJ2-4
CDR3aa: CASSNPGGENIQYF

len: 15
v_gene: TRBV15
j_gene: TRBJ2-1
CDR3aa: CATSTEQGSYNEQFF

len: 15
v_gene: TRBV27
j_gene: TRBJ2-1
CDR3aa: CASSLRLVSYNEQFF

len: 15
v_gene: TRBV10-3
j_gene: TRBJ2-7
CDR3aa: CAISNTGLSSYEQYF

len: 15
v_gene: TRBV5-1
j_gene: TRBJ2-1
CDR3aa: CASSLGLAGINEQFF

len: 15
v_gene: TRBV7-6
j_gene: TRBJ1-6
CDR3aa: CASSLGTGVNSPLHF

len: 17
v_gene: TRBV4-2
j_gene: TRBJ2-1
CDR3aa: CASSQELGLAVYNEQFF

len: 11
v_gene: TRBV27
j_gene: TRBJ2-1
CDR3aa: CASSRGNEQFF